This T cell receptor beta chain was documented in a study of cytomegalovirus exposure and HLA in healthy donors. CDR1 is ENHRY and CDR2 is SYGVKD in the germline V gene. Trimming took 7 bases from V and 1 from J; bases not matched to a gene: 8. The CDR3 has 15 amino acids. Findings and limits, study-wide: The listing of roughly 160 TCR beta chains classed them as cytomegalovirus-associated. Clusters of TCRs from the first cohort tended to co-occur in the 120 or so validation repertoires (as a later analysis found). Most TCR sequences were seen very rarely across donors, but some public TCRs occurred in many.

Of note for this clone: Antigen unknown.

The table came from immunoSEQ multiplex PCR; TCRdb's copy has only in-frame clones and leaves some out. The sample includes about 120,000 clones, about 85% of them seen just once. The sequence came from a man between 18 and 29 years old in good health and CMV-seropositive. The chain couples TRBV10-3 to TRBJ2-5, with TRBD1 identical over 8 bases. Material for sequencing was PBMCs. CDR3: CAINTRGLGQETQYF. The CDR3 nucleotides read TGTGCCATCAACACCAGGGGGCTAGGCCAAGAGACCCAGTACTTC.